This record concerns one T cell receptor (beta chain) sequence. What this receptor recognizes is not known. A junction end diverges from the germline sequence, so it may reflect a read error. The data derive from a study of cytomegalovirus exposure and HLA in healthy donors (dated by TCRdb to 2016 to 2017). Regarding the research as a whole: An earlier analysis of several hundred of the donors reported approximately 270 Gb of sequence data and 100 million to 140 million unique TCR beta sequences from approximately 180 million T cells. An early release that covered several hundred HLA-typed donors contained around 300 gigabases of sequencing data and tens of millions of unique TCR sequences. The genetic ancestry cluster associated with self-reported Caucasian donors included roughly four fifths of the approximately 430 genotyped donors. The study aimed to test whether signatures of past pathogen exposure could be identified by cataloging public T cell receptors. Using immunosequencing, the study profiled T cell repertoires from 666 subjects and related those repertoires to cytomegalovirus serostatus. In addition to the first cohort of 666 subjects, a separate validation cohort of approximately 130 different subjects was used. The study combined high-throughput TCR immunosequencing, statistical association of individual TCRs with disease status, and machine learning to predict cytomegalovirus infection status. In a later analysis, previously published TCR beta repertoires from roughly 710 donors were re-analyzed and high-resolution HLA genotyping was added so that TCR occurrence patterns could be studied. In the later analysis, no new phenotypic data were used to find candidate immune exposures; instead, reliance was placed on TCR beta sequences and their occurrence across donors. To decide whether each TCR beta V gene segment behaved as functional or pseudogenic, an earlier analysis of approximately 600 of the donors relied on high-throughput TCR beta sequencing. Donor age, sex, ethnicity and CMV serostatus were collected together with the repertoire data. A later genetic analysis used genome-wide SNP genotypes for about 65% of the 666 donors, treating that subset as a discovery cohort. Every repertoire in the discovery cohort had been generated on one and the same sequencing platform. Both class I and class II loci were covered by HLA typing, at four-digit resolution. Typing coverage varied by locus: roughly 629-640 donors for A, B, C, DRB1 and DQB1; some 520 for DQA1; approximately 610 for DPA1; roughly 470 for DPB1. Roughly five DR-DQ haplotypes were handled as single units for association and clustering, since linkage in the cohort was strong. Among 350 to 400 genotyped donors of the cohort, an average of approximately 240,000 unique TCR beta nucleotide sequences were sequenced per donor, roughly 20% of them non-productive. Overall study outcomes, separate from this receptor: Because HLA typing was missing for some donors at each locus, association tests included only the typed subset. In a later analysis, some 17,000 TCR beta sequences were associated with specific HLA alleles at a false discovery rate of 0.05. Several of the top co-occurrence clusters appeared to be linked to parvovirus B19, influenza, CMV and Epstein-Barr virus, according to a later analysis. The classifier was reported to diagnose cytomegalovirus status with high specificity and sensitivity in both the original cohort and the validation cohort. A further reported finding was that TCR beta sequences accurately predicted the HLA-A and HLA-B alleles for most subjects in the first cohort. In a later analysis, the rate of TCR association differed among HLA loci, with DRB1 alleles having the most associated TCRs and HLA-C alleles having the fewest. In a later analysis, HLA-associated TCR beta chains were found to be more clonally expanded and to have lower generation probabilities than equally common non-associated chains. The 87-base-pair reads could not distinguish some IMGT-functional V segments, including TRBV6-2 and TRBV6-3, so those segments were excluded. This cohort had only TCR beta chains sequenced, and the lack of alpha or paired-chain data limited which features could be detected. Broadly in line with IMGT annotations, most TCR beta V segments showed up in productive rearrangements about 90% or about 30% of the time in an earlier analysis of 587 of the donors. A few of the identified cytomegalovirus-associated TCR beta chains were confirmed in vitro to be specific for cytomegalovirus antigens. A cluster of highly shared sequence variants was judged likely to be a technical artifact of the sequencing pipeline. Immune exposure information for the cohort was limited to CMV serostatus. The presence/absence analyses assumed that sequencing depth was roughly uniform across donors, and that assumption may not be true. Linkage disequilibrium might explain the correlated functional status among segregating V segments, but an unknown experimental factor could not be ruled out. According to the authors, the approach could potentially be generalized to other disease states and immunological phenotypes. When HLA alleles, especially DR and DQ, strongly co-occurred, attributing TCR associations to individual alleles was difficult. A later genetic analysis associated a missense DCLRE1C variant with V-gene and J-gene trimming of TCR beta chains, and an independent cohort replicated the association. A later genetic analysis reported fewer N-insertions in productive TCRs among donors in an Asian-associated ancestry cluster than the roughly 700-donor mean. Because counts were too low, seventeen rarely observed V segments, including chromosome 9 orphons, were excluded from the earlier analysis of 587 of the donors. While some public TCRs were present in many individuals, most TCR sequences turned up only very rarely across donors. According to a later analysis, most CMV-associated TCR beta chains appeared to be HLA-restricted, and the HLA associations seemed to be driven largely by CMV exposure. A total of about 150 TCR beta chains were listed by the study as associated with cytomegalovirus.

The library was built by means of the immunoSEQ multiplex PCR assay. The multiplex PCR relied on a mix of 60 forward primers for TCR Vbeta segments and 13 reverse primers for TCR Jbeta segments. The CDR3 region of rearranged TCR beta genes was amplified from genomic DNA with a multiplex PCR assay. The Illumina HiSeq System was used to sequence the amplified TCR beta libraries as 87-base-pair reads. As for the authors' bioinformatics: Across the 500 to 750 repertoires, a later analysis counted about 81 million unique TCR beta chains, roughly 11 million of which were shared by at least two donors. To remove PCR and sequencing errors, raw reads were error-corrected and collapsed into unique sequences using a nearest-neighbor algorithm that merged closely related sequences. CDR3 sequences were aligned to IMGT reference sequences to assign V, D and J gene segments. Each retained sequence needed at least a six-nucleotide match to both a V gene segment and a J gene segment. Rearrangements were classified as productive when the CDR3 lacked stop codons and remained in frame with V and J, and all other rearrangements were classified as non-productive. CDR3 was defined by IMGT convention, running from the second conserved V-encoded cysteine to the conserved J-encoded phenylalanine. Sequences without an unambiguous match to a single V gene segment were excluded from the earlier analysis of 450 to 650 of the donors. In an earlier analysis of several hundred of the donors, V segments were called functional above 56.7% productive rearrangements and were called segregating when the between-donor standard deviation exceeded 5%. A statistical classification framework was developed to diagnose cytomegalovirus status using the catalog of TCR beta chain sequences. In a later analysis, TCR nucleotide sequences were compared against IMGT/GENE-DB human TR gene sequences so that V and J genes could be assigned. The TCRdist pipeline was used in a later analysis to assign CDR3 sequences and most-parsimonious VDJ recombination scenarios. In a later analysis, each TCR beta chain was defined by its CDR3 amino acid sequence together with its V-gene family, and reads lacking a unique V-gene family were excluded. In a later analysis, several hundred highly shared, low-generation-probability nucleotide sequences were removed to address suspected cross-contamination and a sequencing artifact. For each public chain, a later analysis derived a clonal expansion index from normalized ranks of inferred template counts within each repertoire. Generation probabilities in a later analysis came from a VDJ recombination model fitted to out-of-frame rearrangements, and those results were checked against IGoR. A later analysis scored TCR-TCR, TCR-HLA and TCR-CMV co-occurrence with hypergeometric tests, applying a repertoire-size bias correction to TCR pairs. To estimate false discovery rates, a later analysis permuted the HLA or CMV assignments 20 times. In a later analysis, co-occurring TCRs were grouped using DBSCAN, with TCRdist sequence similarity added in when clustering inside HLA-allele-positive subsets. For co-occurrence clustering, repertoires with fewer than 30,000 or more than 120,000 public chains were excluded, along with roughly 5 repertoires with anomalous nucleotide sharing. As stored in TCRdb, this immuneACCESS dataset retains in-frame rearrangements with V and J assigned. A fraction of the clones does not appear; measured against another copy, unresolved V genes explain less than half of the discrepancy, and the remainder lacks a known reason. V, J and clone size are those of that table, while D and trimming were read from the DNA. This sample gives a few hundred thousand clones in total; 80% to 95% of them show up just once. The top ten hold 1.5% to 2% of the sample.

From the germline V gene (reference sequence), CDR1 is SEHNR and CDR2 is FQNEAQ. The CDR3 goes from the cysteine to the phenylalanine over 15 residues. Just CDR3 DNA is preserved here, 45 bases in frame from base 1. The cohort was made up of 666 healthy bone marrow donors. Cohort members were all nominally healthy when sampled, although unrecorded immune exposures were likely present. The donor was CMV seronegative and was included in the group of approximately 350 seronegative cohort members. A peripheral blood sample was collected from each donor, and TCR beta sequencing was performed on peripheral blood mononuclear cells. Genomic DNA extraction from the blood cell samples was performed with the Qiagen DNeasy Blood Extraction Kit.

Sequences were obtained from PBMCs. The chain links TRBV7-9 with TRBJ1-4; perhaps TRBD1 is the D gene, with 5 bases matching. The TCR was taken from a girl aged 2 to 9 in good health and CMV-seronegative. CDR3 region: CSSSLVGGTGEKLFF. The sequenced DNA: TGTTCCAGCAGCTTAGTGGGGGGAACGGGTGAAAAACTGTTTTTT.